This TCR beta chain was identified during a study of blood T cells in healthy people across ages (dated by TCRdb to 2013 to 2016). Background on the whole study: In model experiments, roughly one uniquely barcoded TCR beta cDNA molecule per two T cells was captured by template switching. The study measured age-related changes in TCR beta repertoire diversity using deep sequencing normalized with unique cDNA molecular identifiers. The study analyzed two additional independent replicas of 1 million unique cDNA reads from the same blood draw for two donors, one aged 18 to 30 and one aged 80 or older. Donors were grouped into four age groups: young (average 16 years), middle-aged (over 35), aged (around 56) and long-lived (approximately 75). To avoid experimental bias, donors of different ages were spread randomly across the sequencing lanes.

CDR1 and CDR2, looked up from the germline V gene, are SGHRS and YFSETQ. The CDR3 covers 14 residues, taking in both the cysteine and the phenylalanine. Just CDR3 DNA is preserved here, 42 bases in frame from base 1. The germline V end is reduced by 3 bases and the J end by 2 bases; junction bases left unmatched: 2. The method was 5' RACE. Instrument used: Illumina HiSeq 2500. A second 7 to 11 cycle PCR used a sample-barcoded 5' primer and a J-beta primer mix. A unique molecular identifier was introduced onto each TCR beta cDNA molecule by a template-switch 5' adaptor carrying 12 random nucleotides. Each sample yielded at least 2.5 million CDR3-containing paired-end reads. The Mint cDNA synthesis kit, primed by a TRBC-specific oligonucleotide, was used to synthesize first-strand cDNA from all RNA. All cDNA was treated with uracil-DNA glycosylase and then went through a first 18-cycle PCR with the universal primers M1SS and BC2_uni_R. The original methods were these. Normalization of each sample was performed by random selection of 1 million high-quality reads, each carrying a distinct molecular identifier. Instead of being binned into consensus sequences, reads with shared molecular identifiers were discarded. MiTCR, run with a Q25 quality threshold and the strictest error-elimination algorithm, handled CDR3 identification, clonotype clustering and error correction. A nonparametric unseen species model with Euler transformation was used to estimate lower-bound total TCR beta diversity. Starting from the raw public reads, TCRdb applied fastp trimming at Q25, assembled clones with MiXCR and retained in-frame beta chains. Rows with one shared CDR3 protein collapse into an entry with the most common genes and DNA. TCRdb's processing, not the authors', yielded these V and J calls. Recorded for this sample are 1.5 million to 2 million distinct CDR3 sequences; roughly 27% of them occurred a single time. Jointly, the top ten make up 7% to 9% of the sample.

This clonotype was seen ten or more times. What this receptor recognizes is not known. Per-base quality was not reported, and no clone a single base away is much larger than it. Donors were 39 systemically healthy Caucasian individuals from Russia aged 6 to 90 years. Each donor gave 8 to 10 milliliters of peripheral blood, drawn into EDTA-treated Vacutainer tubes. PBMCs were isolated by Ficoll-Paque density-gradient centrifugation, with at least 7 million obtained per sample. Total RNA, at least 6 micrograms per sample, was extracted from PBMCs with Trizol reagent. For every donor, an aliquot of PBMCs went through flow cytometry to measure the percentages of naive CD45RAhigh/CD27high T cells. Study-wide findings and limitations: Because donor CMV infection status was unknown, age-related changes in expanded clonotypes were potentially confounded. Total diversity estimates from one million sequenced T cells were considered lower bounds and underestimates. The percentage of naive T cells measured by flow cytometry correlated strongly with observed TCR beta diversity. Conclusive comparison of naive and antigen-experienced compartments was prevented by the profiling of bulk unsorted PBMCs. As age increased, observed TCR beta diversity per million T cells dropped in a roughly linear way, and a significant reduction was already evident by age roughly 36. Compared with the aged group, the long-lived group had more naive CD4+ T cells, fewer expanded clones and increased TCR diversity, suggesting age selection.

The specimen was blood. The rearrangement combines TRBV5-1 with TRBJ1-2, with TRBD1 identical over 9 junction bases. The TCR comes from a woman aged 25 to 39 in good health. This receptor has the CDR3 CASSWTGVNYGYTF. The nucleotide sequence is given as TGCGCCAGCAGCTGGACAGGGGTGAACTATGGCTACACCTTC.